Presented here are 4 T cell receptor beta chains from one specimen sequenced in a study of neurological immune-mediated disorders. TCRdb passed the 5' RACE reads through MiXCR, listing each CDR3 protein once. Here the sample spans tens of thousands of distinct CDR3 sequences, less than 5.5% being singletons. Input material: PBMCs. The receptors stem from a man younger than 35 with multiple sclerosis.

This clonotype came up many times. Its ends do not fully match the called genes, so a read error is possible. The chain couples TRBV28 to TRBJ1-5; the D is unclear. The germline V gene encodes CDR1 MDHEN and CDR2 SYDVKM. The CDR3 loop spans 11 amino acids. The CDR3 DNA reads TGTGCCAGCAGTTGGCGTCAGCCCCAGAATTTT. The encoded protein is CASSWRQPQNF.

This clonotype occurred many times. The germline gene is not matched at one end of the junction; a read error may be the cause. The chain is built from TRBV5-5 and TRBJ1-5, with D unclear. The germline V gene encodes CDR1 SGHKS and CDR2 YYEKEE (reference sequence). The CDR3 extends over 13 amino acids. The DNA of the CDR3 is TGTGCCAGCAGCTTCCGGCTGCTTCAGCCCCAGAATTTT. The encoded protein is CASSFRLLQPQNF.

This clonotype was seen ten or more times. This chain connects TRBV7-2 to TRBJ2-7, with no clear D. CDR1 and CDR2 (germline): SGHTA, FQGNSA. This CDR3 is 14 amino acids long. V was pared by 4 bases and J by 4 bases, with 14 bases between. CDR3 residues: CASSSRGGGYEQYF. The CDR3 bases are TGTGCCAGCAGCTCTCGCGGCGGTGGTTACGAGCAGTACTTC.

Comments on this clonotype: A single base separates this from a much larger clone, so it may be a read error. The gene calls are TRBV20-1 and TRBJ2-3, with 10 bases that match TRBD2. The CDR3 covers 16 residues. Germline lookup yields CDR1 DFQATT and CDR2 SNEGSKA (reference sequence). J gave up 1 base and V 5 bases, and 9 bases lay outside the gene matches. This CDR3 reads CSADSSGSGRTDTQYF. The CDR3 region has the DNA TGCAGTGCTGATTCTAGCGGGAGCGGACGCACAGATACGCAGTATTTT.